These 20 T cell receptor beta chains were sequenced from one sample in a study of blood T cells in healthy people across ages. A sample-barcoded 5' primer and a J-beta primer mix were used in a second PCR of about 7 to 12 cycles. Using its own MiXCR run on the 5' RACE reads, TCRdb lists one record per CDR3 protein. Of 850,000 to 1,300,000 distinct CDR3 sequences in the sample, more than 35% were seen once. The sequencing sample was made of blood. Source of these receptors: a woman aged 55-69 years in good health.

Points on this clonotype: At one of its ends the junction is not consistent with the germline gene, which may arise from a read error. This chain links TRBV6-2 or TRBV6-3 with TRBJ2-1; the match to TRBD2 covers 7 bases. The germline V gene has CDR1 MNHEY and CDR2 SVGEGT. The CDR3 contains 15 residues. The CDR3 protein is CASSDSMGGYNEQFF. The CDR3, as DNA: TGTGCCAGCAGTGACTCGATGGGGGGGTACAATGAGCAGTTCTTC.

The chain recombines TRBV9 with TRBJ2-7; the match to TRBD1 covers 9 bases. The germline V gene encodes CDR1 SGDLS and CDR2 YYNGEE. Trimming removed 1 base from V and 1 base from J; junction bases left unmatched: 6. The CDR3 sequence is 16 residues long. CDR3 sequence: CASSVQRDRESYEQYF. CDR3 bases: TGTGCCAGCAGCGTACAGAGGGACAGGGAATCCTACGAGCAGTACTTC. Combining the CDR3 with reference TRBV9 and TRBJ2-7 gives the whole variable domain DSGVTQTPKHLITATGQRVTLRCSPRSGDLSVYWYQQSLDQGLQFLIQYYNGEERAKGNILERFSAQQFPDLHSELNLSSLELGDSALYFCASSVQRDRESYEQYFGPGTRLTVT.

The chain has TRBV12-3 or TRBV12-4 and TRBJ2-5, with 8 nucleotides matching TRBD1. The CDR3 totals 17 residues. Trimming at V came to 6 bases and at J to 2 bases, leaving 14 bases not matched to a gene. CDR3: CASRSTDRGQPQETQYF. CDR3 nucleotides: TGTGCCAGCAGGTCGACTGACAGGGGCCAGCCTCAAGAGACCCAGTACTTC.

The rearrangement uses TRBV12-3 or TRBV12-4 and TRBJ1-1; 7 bases agree with TRBD1. The CDR3 consists of 13 residues. V was pared by 6 bases and J by 6 bases, with 7 bases of the junction left unmatched. The CDR3 coding sequence is TGTGCCAGCAGGAGGGGGCAACGGGCTGAAGCTTTCTTT. It encodes CASRRGQRAEAFF.

J is TRBJ2-7 and V is TRBV4-1; D not resolved. V lost 0 bases and J 0 bases, leaving 9 bases between the germline ends. Germline V gene lookup returns CDR1 MGHRA and CDR2 YSYEKL. The CDR3 contains 15 residues. In DNA form, the CDR3 reads TGCGCCAGCAGCCAAGATCAAGGATTCTCCTACGAGCAGTACTTC. It is translated as CASSQDQGFSYEQYF.

On this clonotype itself: The junction shows a germline mismatch at one end, possibly a read error. The gene calls are TRBV15 and TRBJ2-4; D possibly corresponds to TRBD2 (5 bases). CDR1 is LNHNV, CDR2 YYDKDF, per germline (reference sequence). The CDR3 extends over 19 amino acids. The CDR3: CATSSETRTSRLAKNIQHF. Written as DNA, the CDR3 is TGTGCCACCAGCTCAGAAACGAGGACTTCTCGGCTAGCCAAAAACATTCAGCACTTC.

This clonotype was counted only a few times. The CDR3 spells CASSESGGSHEETQYF. For the CDR3, the DNA is TGTGCCAGCAGTGAATCAGGGGGGAGTCACGAAGAGACCCAGTACTTC. This chain links TRBV6-1 with TRBJ2-5; a weak D match, TRBD1 (7 bases). Trimming pared 2 bases from V and 3 bases from J, leaving 16 bases between. Germline CDR1 reads MNHNS; CDR2 reads SASEGT. There are 16 residues in the CDR3.

This chain joins TRBV3-1 and TRBJ2-1, with 7 positions matching TRBD2. The CDR3 spans 15 residues. Germline CDR1 LGHDT, CDR2 YNNKEL (reference sequence). V lost 2 bases and J lost 3; bases outside the gene matches: 4. CDR3: CASSQTTGGYNEQFF. DNA for the CDR3: TGTGCCAGCAGCCAAACCACGGGAGGCTACAATGAGCAGTTCTTC.

This chain connects TRBV10-3 to TRBJ2-1, with 7 bases aligning to TRBD2. The CDR3 runs 15 residues. V lost 4 bases, J lost 6 bases, and 9 bases stayed unmatched. CDR1 is ENHRY and CDR2 is SYGVKD in the germline V gene. The DNA for the CDR3 is TGTGCCATCAGTGGCCCTAGCGGCCTCGGCAATGAGCAGTTCTTC. It encodes CAISGPSGLGNEQFF.

This clonotype was seen once. This sequence joins TRBV7-2 and TRBJ2-2, with TRBD2 identical over 10 bases. CDR1 is SGHTA, CDR2 FQGNSA, per germline. The trim removed 5 bases at V and 6 bases at J, leaving 6 bases unmatched. The CDR3 has 15 amino acids. The CDR3 coding sequence is TGTGCCAGCAGCATGAGCGGGAGGGCGTCCGGGGAGCTGTTTTTT. This codes for CASSMSGRASGELFF.

This chain connects TRBV7-9 to TRBJ1-2; weak D call: TRBD1 (5 bases). The germline CDR1 and CDR2 sequences are SEHNR and FQNEAQ (reference sequence). This CDR3 is built from 13 residues. Trimming shortened V by 7 bases and J by 8 bases, and 17 bases separated the two germline ends. This CDR3 reads CASTSQAGLGYTF. CDR3 bases: TGTGCCAGCACTTCGCAAGCAGGGTTGGGCTACACCTTC.

The V gene is TRBV21-1, the J gene TRBJ2-4; TRBD1, the D gene given by the table, was not confirmed from the DNA. TRBV21-1 is shown as a pseudogene. The CDR3 covers 12 residues. The CDR3 loop reads CASRGRGSIQYF. As DNA, the CDR3 is TGTGCCAGCCGAGGCAGGGGCAGCATTCAGTACTTC.

V gene TRBV20-1 combines with J gene TRBJ2-7, with TRBD2 matching over 8 bases. V trimming: 4 bases; J trimming: 2 bases; junction bases outside the gene matches: 10. The CDR3 runs 15 residues. Germline V gene lookup returns CDR1 DFQATT and CDR2 SNEGSKA (reference sequence). The CDR3 spells CSAKIGAGATYEQYF. The CDR3 DNA reads TGCAGTGCTAAAATAGGAGCGGGAGCGACCTACGAGCAGTACTTC.

This clonotype was observed at least ten times. The chain recombines TRBV27 with TRBJ2-1; TRBD1 is a possible D gene (5 bases). The CDR3 has 13 residues. The V gene's germline CDR1 is MNHEY and CDR2 SMNVEV (reference sequence). Trimming took 5 bases from V and 7 from J, leaving 12 bases between them. The CDR3 sequence is CASSPQGLNEQFF. DNA of the CDR3: TGTGCCAGCAGTCCCCAGGGTTTGAATGAGCAGTTCTTC.

This chain connects TRBV11-2 to TRBJ1-5; D is uncertain. CDR3 size: 13 residues. Per the germline V gene, CDR1 is SGHAT and CDR2 is FQNNGV. V dropped 2 bases and J dropped 5 bases, with 7 bases sitting between them. This CDR3 is CASSLNMDQPQHF. The DNA of the CDR3 is TGTGCCAGCAGCTTAAATATGGATCAGCCCCAGCATTTT.

This clonotype has a handful of counts. The V and J genes are TRBV9 and TRBJ2-7; tentatively, D is TRBD1 or TRBD2 (5 bases each). V was clipped by 0 bases and J by 4 bases, with 11 bases between them. CDR1 and CDR2 (germline): SGDLS, YYNGEE. The CDR3 sequence is 14 residues long. The CDR3 nucleotides are TGTGCCAGCAGCGTAGGACCCGGGGCGTACGAGCAGTACTTC. Translation: CASSVGPGAYEQYF.

This clonotype has ten or more counts. V is TRBV5-1 and J is TRBJ2-7; D is unclear. Germline CDR1 SGHRS, CDR2 YFSETQ. The CDR3 covers 12 residues. Trimming took 0 bases from V and 6 from J, leaving 7 bases between them. The CDR3 loop is CASSLDGPEQYF. The CDR3 DNA sequence: TGCGCCAGCAGCTTGGACGGCCCCGAGCAGTACTTC.

This sequence joins TRBV5-5 and TRBJ2-7; 8 nucleotides align to TRBD1. There are 16 residues in the CDR3. V shed 2 bases and J 4 bases; nucleotides not matched to a gene: 11. Germline V gene lookup returns CDR1 SGHKS and CDR2 YYEKEE (reference sequence). The CDR3 reads CASSLISGQGTYEQYF. CDR3 bases: TGTGCCAGCAGCTTAATAAGTGGACAGGGAACGTACGAGCAGTACTTC.

V is TRBV6-6 and J is TRBJ1-2; D unclear. The CDR3 spans 13 residues. CDR1 is MNHNY, CDR2 SVGAGI, per germline (reference sequence). Trimming pared 8 bases from V and 2 bases from J, leaving 12 bases between. In DNA, the CDR3 is TGTGCCAGCCTCAGATCTCCGAACTATGGCTACACCTTC. Translated: CASLRSPNYGYTF.

The chain employs TRBV12-3 or TRBV12-4 and TRBJ2-5; 9 bases match TRBD2. The J segment lost 11 bases and the V segment lost 6 bases, leaving 13 bases of the junction unmatched. The CDR3 has 14 residues. The CDR3 here is CASSGLARYDEQYF. The CDR3 DNA is TGTGCCAGCAGCGGACTAGCGCGGTACGATGAGCAGTACTTC.